Included here is one T cell receptor beta chain sequence, with context. Antigen unknown. The record originates from a study of post-analysis software for immune sequencing data. Looking at the study overall: Relapsing-remitting, secondary progressive and progressive-relapsing multiple sclerosis were all included among the disease courses. Whole-study results and caveats: Patients with multiple sclerosis recorded significantly lower normalized Chao1 diversity than controls, the study found. Clustering by F measure revealed strong co-clustering among samples prepared together in one batch. Higher frequency in patients than in controls was seen for roughly five TRBV segments, with TRBV5-6, TRBV5-1 and TRBV20-1 among them.

The CDR3 covers 14 residues. Trimming took off 3 bases at V and 4 bases at J, with 11 bases between the two ends. Unique molecular identifiers featured in each of the TCR beta cDNA libraries. T cells numbering about 0.85 to 11 million gave rise to around 500,000 cDNA molecules. MiXCR was run by TCRdb on the PCR reads, yielding one entry per CDR3 protein. The sample records over 700,000 distinct CDR3 sequences, 30% being singletons. This TCR came from a girl aged 5-17 years with multiple sclerosis. The sequenced sample consisted of blood. The V gene is TRBV12-3 or TRBV12-4, the J gene TRBJ2-3; D is unresolved. The CDR3 is CASSFRESADTQYF. In DNA, the CDR3 is TGTGCCAGCAGTTTCAGAGAGAGTGCAGATACGCAGTATTTT.